The 15 T cell receptor beta chains below come from one sample, sequenced in a study of T-cell memory formation after mild COVID-19. TCRdb fed the 5' RACE reads into MiXCR, producing one record per CDR3 protein. The repertoire has 500,000 to 650,000 distinct CDR3 sequences, 20% to 25% of them found once; the top ten carry around 7.7%. Sequencing was done on a sample of PBMCs or a T cell subset sorted from them (not recorded which). The receptors were gathered from an adult woman who had mild COVID-19 (a few samples of this study predate the infection). Cell type and time point are not known.

This chain links TRBV7-2 with TRBJ2-1; D not certain. Trimming cost V 4 bases and J 10 bases, with 8 bases left between them. Germline lookup yields CDR1 SGHTA and CDR2 FQGNSA. CDR3 length equals 11 residues. This chain's CDR3 is CASSYYGEQFF. The CDR3 nucleotides read TGTGCCAGCAGCTATTACGGAGAGCAGTTCTTC. Full variable domain (rest looked up from reference TRBV7-2 and TRBJ2-1): GAGVSQSPSNKVTEKGKDVELRCDPISGHTALYWYRQSLGQGLEFLIYFQGNSAPDKSGLPSDRFSAERTGGSVSTLTIQRTQQEDSAVYLCASSYYGEQFFGPGTRLTVL.

The chain has TRBV15 and TRBJ2-1, with D tentatively TRBD2 (6 bases). CDR3 length: 14 amino acids. V was pared by 5 bases and J by 7 bases, with 15 bases between. Looked up from germline, CDR1 is LNHNV and CDR2 is YYDKDF (reference sequence). Written as DNA, the CDR3 is TGTGCCACCAGCTTGATAGGGGCGGGGAATGAGCAGTTCTTC. Amino acids: CATSLIGAGNEQFF.

The chain joins TRBV7-9 to TRBJ1-4; unclear D gene. The CDR3 sequence is 15 residues long. V was trimmed by 5 bases and J by 4 bases, leaving 14 bases between them. Germline V lookup: CDR1 SEHNR, CDR2 FQNEAQ (reference sequence). The CDR3 sequence: CASSRRLRDNEKLFF. CDR3 nucleotides: TGTGCCAGCAGCCGACGACTTAGGGATAATGAAAAACTGTTTTTT. Drawing the rest from reference TRBV7-9 and TRBJ1-4, the complete variable domain is DTGVSQNPRHKITKRGQNVTFRCDPISEHNRLYWYRQTLGQGPEFLTYFQNEAQLEKSRLLSDRFSAERPKGSFSTLEIQRTEQGDSAMYLCASSRRLRDNEKLFFGSGTQLSVL.

The CDR3 region is CASSFSGARTGELFF. The CDR3 coding sequence is TGTGCCAGCAGCTTCTCAGGGGCCCGGACCGGGGAGCTGTTTTTT. The chain joins TRBV7-3 to TRBJ2-2; maybe TRBD1 (6 bases). This CDR3 has 15 residues. V was trimmed by 3 bases and J by 5 bases, leaving 13 bases between them. Germline V gene data show CDR1 as SGHTA and CDR2 as FQGTGA.

CDR3 amino acids: CSAQSERRGAFF. CDR3 DNA sequence: TGCAGTGCCCAAAGTGAGAGACGAGGAGCTTTCTTT. J is TRBJ1-1 and V is TRBV20-1, with D unclear. The CDR3 is 12 amino acids. V was cut by 6 bases and J by 10 bases, with 18 bases left in between. The V gene's germline CDR1 is DFQATT and CDR2 SNEGSKA (reference sequence).

This clonotype was observed a few times. J is TRBJ2-7 and V is TRBV7-6; D is undetermined. Between the trimmed V and J ends, which lost 5 bases and 7 bases, there was a span of 12 bases. The CDR3 runs to 12 residues. Germline V CDR1 and CDR2: SGHVS, FNYEAQ. CDR3 region: CASSPLDGEQYF. The CDR3 bases are TGTGCCAGCAGCCCCCTGGACGGGGAGCAGTACTTC.

This clonotype was counted between two and nine times. The chain uses TRBV3-1 and TRBJ1-1; D is unclear. Germline V lookup: CDR1 LGHDT, CDR2 YNNKEL (reference sequence). This CDR3 has 14 amino acids. Deletions cut 1 base from V and 0 bases from J, with 6 bases between. CDR3 protein: CASSQVLVNTEAFF. The CDR3 DNA sequence: TGTGCCAGCAGCCAAGTACTGGTGAACACTGAAGCTTTCTTT.

This clonotype occurred a few times. The chain joins TRBV4-1 to TRBJ1-2, with 7 bases that match TRBD1. The CDR3 spans 17 residues. After removal of 0 bases from V and 4 bases from J, the junction contained 11 bases not matched to a gene. Per germline, CDR1 MGHRA and CDR2 YSYEKL. CDR3 in amino acids: CASSQDLGLGQRYGYTF. In DNA form, the CDR3 reads TGCGCCAGCAGCCAAGATCTGGGACTGGGACAGCGCTATGGCTACACCTTC.

There are a few counts of this clonotype. This rearrangement joins TRBV30 to TRBJ2-7, with a weak D call TRBD1 (6 bases). The length of the CDR3 is 12 residues. Trimming stripped 0 bases from V and 4 bases from J, with 7 bases between. Germline V gene lookup returns CDR1 GTSNPN and CDR2 SVGIG (reference sequence). The CDR3 here is CAWSVGGYEQYF. As DNA, the CDR3 is TGTGCCTGGAGTGTAGGGGGTTACGAGCAGTACTTC.

This clonotype was found a few times. J is TRBJ2-2 and V is TRBV7-3, with 11 bases aligning to TRBD1. The CDR3 is made up of 14 amino acids. CDR1 is SGHTA, CDR2 FQGTGA, per germline. Trimming at V came to 6 bases and at J to 6 bases, leaving 3 bases not matched to a gene. As DNA, the CDR3 is TGTGCCAGCAGTATGGACAGGGGGCCCGGGGAGCTGTTTTTT. It is translated as CASSMDRGPGELFF. Together with reference TRBV7-3 and TRBJ2-2, the CDR3 gives the full variable domain: GAGVSQTPSNKVTEKGKYVELRCDPISGHTALYWYRQSLGQGPEFLIYFQGTGAADDSGLPNDRFFAVRPEGSVSTLKIQRTERGDSAVYLCASSMDRGPGELFFGEGSRLTVL.

This clonotype appeared a single time. The chain combines TRBV30 with TRBJ1-3, with D possibly matching TRBD1 (5 bases). Germline assignment: CDR1 GTSNPN and CDR2 SVGIG (reference sequence). Trimming cost V 6 bases and J 3 bases, with 15 bases left between them. This CDR3 region has 14 residues. CDR3 region: CACDSGADGNTIYF. CDR3 DNA: TGTGCCTGTGATAGCGGGGCGGATGGAAACACCATATATTTT.

This sequence joins TRBV19 and TRBJ1-2; 10 bases line up with TRBD1. The V and J ends lost 4 bases and 4 bases, in that order; junction bases with no gene match: 3. This CDR3 is 14 amino acids long. CDR1 is LNHDA, CDR2 SQIVND, per germline (reference sequence). The CDR3 DNA is TGTGCCAGTAGTAGGGACAGGGGAAGCTATGGCTACACCTTC. This translates into CASSRDRGSYGYTF. Combining the CDR3 with reference TRBV19 and TRBJ1-2 gives the whole variable domain DGGITQSPKYLFRKEGQNVTLSCEQNLNHDAMYWYRQDPGQGLRLIYYSQIVNDFQKGDIAEGYSVSREKKESFPLTVTSAQKNPTAFYLCASSRDRGSYGYTFGSGTRLTVV.

The chain couples TRBV7-2 to TRBJ1-5, with unresolved D. Deletions cut 0 bases from V and 0 bases from J, with 6 bases between. CDR1 SGHTA and CDR2 FQGNSA come from the germline V gene. This CDR3 spans 15 amino acids. The CDR3 sequence is CASSLAGVSNQPQHF. The CDR3 nucleotides read TGTGCCAGCAGCTTAGCCGGGGTTAGCAATCAGCCCCAGCATTTT.

The table lists this clonotype with a few counts. The V call is TRBV12-3 or TRBV12-4, the J call TRBJ1-5; D may be TRBD1 (5 bases). This CDR3 has 15 amino acids. V was clipped by 6 bases and J by 6 bases, with 18 bases between them. Here the CDR3 DNA reads TGTGCCAGCAGCCCCGATTCGGTGAGGGGTCAGCCCCAGCATTTT. It codes for CASSPDSVRGQPQHF.

The chain couples TRBV7-2 to TRBJ2-3; possibly TRBD1 for D (6 bases). The V end was cut by 5 bases, the J end by 1 base, with 19 bases between. CDR1 and CDR2 from the germline V gene are SGHTA and FQGNSA. The CDR3 loop spans 17 amino acids. The CDR3 is CASSKDSRSGGTDTQYF. CDR3 coding DNA: TGTGCCAGCAGCAAAGACAGTCGCTCAGGGGGCACAGATACGCAGTATTTT.